By proportion, the clone carrying this T cell receptor beta chain is medium-sized. This record comes from a study of blood T cell repertoires in COVID-19. Study overall: Acute and convalescent COVID-19 samples came from the United States, Italy and Spain. PBMCs, B-cell-depleted T cells, or T cells were the source of the cDNA or gDNA that made up the material.

The CDR3 covers 14 residues. Profiled with immunoSEQ multiplex PCR; TCRdb holds only in-frame clones, not every one. The profile shows about 55,000 clones, 85% of them singletons. This clonotype was sampled from a human donor in a cohort sampled during active COVID-19. Sequenced material: peripheral blood. The chain carries TRBV21-1 and TRBJ2-7; whether TRBD1, the table's D call, matches the DNA was not checked. TRBV21-1 is a pseudogene. The CDR3 sequence is CASSKDDRVCEQYF. DNA of the CDR3: TGTGCCAGCAGCAAAGATGACAGGGTTTGCGAGCAGTACTTC.